These 7 T cell receptor beta chains originate from one sample sequenced in a study of identical twins. In TCRdb, the 5' RACE reads were re-called with MiXCR into one record per CDR3 protein. The repertoire includes some 500,000 distinct CDR3 sequences, roughly an eighth of them detected once, and more than 0.8% sits in the top ten. The sample was also reused in another study, on yellow fever vaccine responses in identical twins.

Source material: CD4+ T cells sorted from blood. Receptors originate from a woman in her late teens or twenties in good health.

The rearrangement uses TRBV4-1 and TRBJ2-2, with D perhaps TRBD2 (6 bases). Germline CDR1 reads MGHRA; CDR2 reads YSYEKL. The CDR3 contains 15 residues. Trimming shortened V by 3 bases and J by 6 bases, and 14 bases separated the two germline ends. The CDR3 nucleotides read TGCGCCAGCAGCCATCCCGGGGAGGCGGCCGGGGAGCTGTTTTTT. Translation: CASSHPGEAAGELFF.

This clonotype was found a few times. The chain couples TRBV6-1 to TRBJ1-1; TRBD1 might be the D (5 bases). The length of the CDR3 is 13 residues. The V gene's germline CDR1 is MNHNS and CDR2 SASEGT. V dropped 2 bases and J dropped 8 bases, with 12 bases sitting between them. The CDR3 region has the DNA TGTGCCAGCAGTGAAACAGGACGGTGGGAAGCTTTCTTT. It translates to CASSETGRWEAFF.

The gene calls are TRBV11-2 and TRBJ2-3, with D maybe TRBD2 (7 bases). Trimming pared 11 bases from V and 0 bases from J, leaving 18 bases between. Germline V gene data show CDR1 as SGHAT and CDR2 as FQNNGV. The CDR3 consists of 15 residues. In DNA form, the CDR3 reads TGTGCCTCTCGTAGTGGGGGGGCCAGCACAGATACGCAGTATTTT. This sequence encodes CASRSGGASTDTQYF.

This chain uses TRBV30 with TRBJ1-2, with D perhaps TRBD1 (5 bases). Germline CDR1 and CDR2: GTSNPN and SVGIG (reference sequence). Trimming shortened V by 8 bases and J by 0 bases, and 7 bases separated the two germline ends. The length of the CDR3 is 11 residues. CDR3 nucleotide sequence: TGTGCCCTGACAGCTAACTATGGCTACACCTTC. It codes for CALTANYGYTF.

The genes are TRBV4-1 and TRBJ2-1; 7 bases are a match to TRBD1. V dropped 1 base and J dropped 4; count of bases not matched to a gene: 4. Germline V gives CDR1 MGHRA, CDR2 YSYEKL. CDR3 length equals 15 residues. CDR3 loop: CASSQGGQPYNEQFF. The CDR3 DNA follows: TGCGCCAGCAGCCAAGGGGGACAGCCATACAATGAGCAGTTCTTC.

This chain links TRBV12-3 or TRBV12-4 with TRBJ2-1; 8 nucleotides align to TRBD1. The CDR3 totals 15 residues. V lost 5 bases, J lost 8 bases, and 11 bases stayed unmatched. CDR3 in DNA: TGTGCCAGCAGTGAGACAGGGGTGGCCGTCGATGAGCAGTTCTTC. Translating it yields CASSETGVAVDEQFF.

This chain links TRBV4-2 with TRBJ2-1; 12 bases are shared with TRBD2. This CDR3 comprises 16 residues. The junction had 11 bases not matched to a gene; V was cut back by 4 bases and J by 10 bases. The germline V gene has CDR1 LGHNA and CDR2 YNFKEQ. The CDR3 loop reads CASSRETSGSLGEQFF. CDR3 coding DNA: TGTGCCAGCAGCCGAGAGACTAGCGGGAGTCTGGGGGAGCAGTTCTTC.